A selection of T cell receptor beta chains follows, all from one sample in a study of blood T cell repertoires in COVID-19. Clones were read by immunoSEQ multiplex PCR, and TCRdb kept only the in-frame ones, dropping some. The sample shows hundreds of thousands of clones, around 80% of them seen only once. What was sequenced was peripheral blood. All receptors derive from a woman in her 50s with acute or convalescent COVID-19. CDR3s include the opening cysteine and the closing phenylalanine or tryptophan. Fields, in order: clone size, J gene, V gene, D gene, CDR3 DNA, CDR3 protein. The D gene is left open where the match is weak. Only part of the rows carry a size: once, few, many, or a class if the clone is expanded.

>.|TRBJ2-1|TRBV11-2|TRBD2
TGTGCCAGCAGCTTAGGATTCATAGGGGGACTAGCCAATGAGCAGTTCTTC
CASSLGFIGGLANEQFF
>once|TRBJ2-2|TRBV5-6|.
TGTGCCAGCAGCTTGAAACCGGGAGGGGGCGGCGGGGAGCTGTTTTTT
CASSLKPGGGGGELFF
>.|TRBJ2-1|TRBV12-5|TRBD1
TGTGCTAGTGGTACGGGGACAGCTAGATCCTACAATGAGCAGTTCTTC
CASGTGTARSYNEQFF
>.|TRBJ2-5|TRBV13|TRBD2
TGTGCCAGCAGGAGTAGCGGGAGAAGGGAGACCCAGTACTTC
CASRSSGRRETQYF
>many|TRBJ1-1|TRBV18|.
TGTGCCAGCTCACCAAACAGTGTGAACACTGAAGCTTTCTTT
CASSPNSVNTEAFF
>.|TRBJ1-3|TRBV7-2|.
TGTGCCAGCAGCTCCTACTACTCCTCTGGAAACACCATATATTTT
CASSSYYSSGNTIYF
>.|TRBJ2-3|TRBV28|.
TGTGCCAGCAGTCCGGACTATGAGCAGTATTTT
CASSPDYEQYF
>few|TRBJ1-2|TRBV6-1|.
TGTGCCAGCAGTGAGAGGCACAGGAGGGACTCCTATGGCTACACCTTC
CASSERHRRDSYGYTF
>.|TRBJ2-1|TRBV24-1|TRBD1
TGTGCCACCAGCCCCGGGACAGGGGGGTTGGATGAGCAGTTCTTC
CATSPGTGGLDEQFF
>few|TRBJ1-6|TRBV5-4|.
TGTGCCAGCGGGCCGGGAGATTATAATTCACCCCTCCACTTT
CASGPGDYNSPLHF
>.|TRBJ1-1|TRBV9|TRBD1
TGTGCCAGCAGAGGGGACAGGGGGAACACTGAAGCTTTCTTT
CASRGDRGNTEAFF
>.|TRBJ1-4|TRBV2|TRBD1
TGTGCCAGCAGACAGGGGGCTGGAGAAAAACTGTTTTTT
CASRQGAGEKLFF
>.|TRBJ1-1|TRBV29-1|.
TGCAGCGTTAGTAGCTTTGGTGAAGCTTTCTTT
CSVSSFGEAFF
>.|TRBJ2-7|TRBV6-5|.
TGTGCCGGAGGGTCCTCCTACGAGCAGTACTTC
CAGGSSYEQYF
>.|TRBJ2-1|TRBV24-1|TRBD2
TGTGCCACCAGTGATTTCAAGCCCCTAGCGGGAGGGCCAACAGCGAATGAGCAGTTCTTC
CATSDFKPLAGGPTANEQFF
>.|TRBJ1-3|TRBV30|.
TGTGCCTGGAGTGTCCCCAGAAACACCATATATTTT
CAWSVPRNTIYF
>.|TRBJ1-1|TRBV6-5|.
TGTGCCAGCAGTTACCCCCCGGGAGGTGGGAACACTGAAGCTTTCTTT
CASSYPPGGGNTEAFF
>few|TRBJ1-1|TRBV4-1|.
TGCGCCAGCAGCCAAGAAGGGGCGGCGTACACTGAAGCTTTCTTT
CASSQEGAAYTEAFF
>once|TRBJ2-7|TRBV28|TRBD2
TGTGCCAGCTTCTCGGGAGGGGGTCTCTTAAGCTCCTACGAGCAGTACTTC
CASFSGGGLLSSYEQYF
>.|TRBJ2-7|TRBV3-1/TRBV3-2|TRBD2
TGTGCCAGCAGCCCTCTAGCGGGAGCGTACGAGCAGTACTTC
CASSPLAGAYEQYF
>few|TRBJ1-1|TRBV2|TRBD1
TGTGCCAGCAGCAACAACAGGGGGCTCACTGAAGCTTTCTTT
CASSNNRGLTEAFF
>.|TRBJ1-1|TRBV11-2|.
TGTGCCATAGGGAGATCTGAAGCTTTCTTT
CAIGRSEAFF
>.|TRBJ2-7|TRBV4-1|TRBD2
TGCGCCAGCAAACGGGAGGAACTCTCCTACGAGCAGTACTTC
CASKREELSYEQYF
>.|TRBJ1-3|TRBV19|.
TGTGCCAGTACCATATTGGGGAGCGGATCGGGAAACACCATATATTTT
CASTILGSGSGNTIYF
>.|TRBJ1-6|TRBV27|TRBD1
TGTGCCAGCAGTCCTGACCTCATGACAGGGTGGAATTCACCCCTCCACTTT
CASSPDLMTGWNSPLHF
>.|TRBJ2-7|TRBV7-2|TRBD2
TGTGCCAGCAGCCTGACTAGCGGGAGGCAGTACGAGCAGTACTTC
CASSLTSGRQYEQYF
>.|TRBJ1-3|TRBV5-1|.
TGCGCCAGCAGCTTTGGCCCGTCCTCGGGAGGAAACACCATATATTTT
CASSFGPSSGGNTIYF
>.|TRBJ1-5|TRBV2|.
TGTGCCAGCAATGGGCAGGGAGGTCAGCCCCAGCATTTT
CASNGQGGQPQHF
>.|TRBJ1-5|TRBV2|TRBD1
TGTGCCAGCAGGCCGGGACAGGGAATCTCGGATCAGCCCCAGCATTTT
CASRPGQGISDQPQHF
>.|TRBJ2-5|TRBV20-1|TRBD2
TGCAGTGGGGGGGGTTTGGAGACCCAGTACTTC
CSGGGLETQYF
>.|TRBJ2-1|TRBV29-1|.
TGCAGCGTTCGACTGGCTTACAATGAGCAGTTCTTC
CSVRLAYNEQFF
>.|TRBJ2-1|TRBV27|.
TGTGCCAGCAGCCCTCGTGGGCCGGTGAGCTCCTACAATGAGCAGTTCTTC
CASSPRGPVSSYNEQFF
>.|TRBJ2-7|TRBV5-4|.
TGTGCCAGCAGCTTTAGGGGGGGGGCGATCTACGAGCAGTACTTC
CASSFRGGAIYEQYF
>.|TRBJ2-7|TRBV19|TRBD1
TGTGCCAGTAGTCCACGACAGGGGGCCAGATACGAGCAGTACTTC
CASSPRQGARYEQYF
>.|TRBJ2-7|TRBV2|.
TGTGCCAGCAGTGTCGGGTACTACGAGCAGTACTTC
CASSVGYYEQYF
>once|TRBJ1-5|TRBV18|.
TGTGCCAGCTCACCGACGGTTGGGGACACCTATCAGCCCCAGCATTTT
CASSPTVGDTYQPQHF
>.|TRBJ2-1|TRBV6-6|TRBD2
TGTGCCAGCAGTCCCATCCCGGGACTAGCGGAGGTACCCTACAATGAGCAGTTCTTC
CASSPIPGLAEVPYNEQFF